Following are 27 T cell receptor beta chains from one sample sequenced in a study of blood T cell repertoires in COVID-19. TCRdb keeps only in-frame clones here, not all; method: immunoSEQ multiplex PCR. The sample consists of 200,000 to 300,000 clones, 82% of them appearing once. Sequencing was done on a sample of peripheral blood. The receptors shown here come from a woman of 80 years or more with acute or convalescent COVID-19.

The chain couples TRBV11-2 to TRBJ2-2; D ambiguous. The CDR3 has 15 amino acids. Germline V lookup: CDR1 SGHAT, CDR2 FQNNGV. Trimming cost V 4 bases and J 1 base, with 10 bases left between them. The DNA for the CDR3 is TGTGCCAGCAGCTCAGAGGTCAGGAACACCGGGGAGCTGTTTTTT. It yields the protein CASSSEVRNTGELFF.

This clone came up a few times. CDR3 region: CASNFWGRGNTIYF. DNA of the CDR3: TGTGCCAGCAACTTTTGGGGGCGAGGAAACACCATATATTTT. The chain has TRBV28 and TRBJ1-3; TRBD1 might be the D (6 bases). This CDR3 contains 14 residues. From germline, CDR1 is MDHEN and CDR2 SYDVKM. The V end lost 7 bases, the J end lost 4 bases, and 14 bases lay between the germline ends.

This chain links TRBV27 with TRBJ1-6; TRBD1 aligns across 9 bases. With V trimmed by 6 bases and J by 9 bases, 6 bases remained unmatched. Germline values: CDR1 MNHEY, CDR2 SMNVEV (reference sequence). The CDR3 contains 14 residues. The CDR3, as DNA: TGTGCCAGCAGGGGACAGGGCCAGGTTTCACCCCTCCACTTT. Its protein product is CASRGQGQVSPLHF.

The rearrangement joins TRBV5-4 to TRBJ1-1; D may be TRBD1 (6 bases). V dropped 6 bases and J dropped 3 bases, with 15 bases sitting between them. Per germline, CDR1 SGHNT and CDR2 YYREEE (reference sequence). CDR3 length equals 14 residues. CDR3 nucleotides: TGTGCCAGCAACAAACAGGGCGGATACACTGAAGCTTTCTTT. Protein: CASNKQGGYTEAFF.

This chain joins TRBV6-2 or TRBV6-3 and TRBJ1-1; the match to TRBD1 covers 7 bases. This CDR3 region has 15 residues. The trim removed 2 bases at V and 5 bases at J, leaving 8 bases unmatched. The germline V gene encodes CDR1 MNHEY and CDR2 SVGEGT. The DNA for the CDR3 is TGTGCCAGCAGTTACCCCGACAGGGTGTGGACTGAAGCTTTCTTT. Its protein product is CASSYPDRVWTEAFF.

In this sample, this clone turned up a few times. The rearrangement links TRBV5-1 to TRBJ1-4, with D maybe TRBD1 (5 bases). V was clipped by 3 bases and J by 5 bases, with 14 bases between them. The length of the CDR3 is 15 residues. Germline-derived CDR1 and CDR2 are SGHRS and YFSETQ. Here the CDR3 DNA reads TGCGCCAGCAGCTCTACCGACAGCGTCAATGAAAAACTGTTTTTT. As protein: CASSSTDSVNEKLFF.

This clone appeared a few times. The chain employs TRBV10-1 and TRBJ1-1; D remains ambiguous. The CDR3 sequence is 17 residues long. V was pared by 0 bases and J by 3 bases, with 17 bases between. Germline CDR1 is WNHNN and CDR2 is SYGVQD (reference sequence). The CDR3 nucleotides are TGCGCCAGCAGTGAGTCTGGAGAAAAGAGGGTGTACACTGAAGCTTTCTTT. Its translation is CASSESGEKRVYTEAFF.

The gene calls are TRBV24-1 and TRBJ2-1; TRBD2 aligns across 9 bases. Germline lookup yields CDR1 KGHDR and CDR2 SFDVKD. The junction had 11 bases not matched to a gene; V was cut back by 6 bases and J by 6 bases. CDR3 length: 16 residues. CDR3 region: CATSFLILAGFNEQFF. CDR3 DNA: TGTGCCACCAGTTTTCTCATCCTAGCGGGGTTCAATGAGCAGTTCTTC.

The J gene is TRBJ2-1, the V gene TRBV5-4; 8 bases fit TRBD2. Germline loops: CDR1 SGHNT, CDR2 YYREEE (reference sequence). The CDR3 loop spans 16 amino acids. Trimming at V came to 0 bases and at J to 6 bases, leaving 8 bases not matched to a gene. CDR3 bases: TGTGCCAGCAGCTTGGGGTTCGGGGGGGCCACCAATGAGCAGTTCTTC. Amino acid sequence: CASSLGFGGATNEQFF.

This chain uses TRBV18 with TRBJ1-2; 9 bases are shared with TRBD1. CDR1 is KGHSH and CDR2 is LQKENI in the germline V gene. This CDR3 region has 15 residues. The V and J ends lost 6 bases and 8 bases, in that order; junction bases with no gene match: 13. The CDR3, as DNA: TGTGCCAGCTCCCCTATTGACAGGGGGATCGGCGGCTACACCTTC. Protein: CASSPIDRGIGGYTF.

This chain uses TRBV7-2 with TRBJ1-2, with D possibly TRBD1 on 6 matching bases. The CDR3 is 14 residues long. V lost 2 bases to trimming and J lost 6 bases, with 13 bases between them. Germline CDR1 SGHTA, CDR2 FQGNSA. This CDR3 is CASSLTRGPDGYTF. CDR3 DNA: TGTGCCAGCAGCTTAACCAGGGGACCGGATGGCTACACCTTC.

V is TRBV30 and J is TRBJ1-4; the D gene is possibly TRBD1 (6 bases). With 0 bases removed from V and 8 bases from J, the gap between germline ends came to 13 bases. CDR3 length: 14 amino acids. Germline CDR1 GTSNPN, CDR2 SVGIG (reference sequence). CDR3 loop: CAWSVWGQREKLFF. CDR3 bases: TGTGCCTGGAGTGTTTGGGGACAACGGGAAAAACTGTTTTTT.

The chain has TRBV24-1 and TRBJ2-5, with 10 bases lining up with TRBD2. V gave up 4 bases and J gave up 5 bases; unmatched junction bases: 9. The CDR3 has 16 amino acids. Germline lookup yields CDR1 KGHDR and CDR2 SFDVKD. The CDR3 DNA follows: TGTGCCACCAGTGACGCTATAGCGGGAGGCAGGGAGACCCAGTACTTC. Translated, it gives CATSDAIAGGRETQYF.

This clone was found once. The chain uses TRBV6-5 and TRBJ1-1, with 9 bases lining up with TRBD1. Germline-derived CDR1 and CDR2 are MNHEY and SVGAGI. Losses at the gene ends were 5 bases for V and 7 bases for J; bases not matched to a gene: 8. The CDR3 contains 14 residues. CDR3 residues: CASSRGTGRIEAFF. CDR3 coding DNA: TGTGCCAGCAGTCGTGGGACAGGGAGGATTGAAGCTTTCTTT.

A few counts support this clone. The chain combines TRBV6-5 with TRBJ2-1, with TRBD1 identical over 9 bases. Germline CDR1 and CDR2: MNHEY and SVGAGI. The CDR3 is 14 residues long. V shed 6 bases and J 4 bases; nucleotides not matched to a gene: 4. CDR3 nucleotide sequence: TGTGCCAGCAGAACAGGGGGCCTTTACAATGAGCAGTTCTTC. Protein product: CASRTGGLYNEQFF.

The chain couples TRBV5-1 to TRBJ1-6; D is undetermined. Germline V gene data show CDR1 as SGHRS and CDR2 as YFSETQ. Trimming cost V 4 bases and J 3 bases, with 2 bases left between them. This CDR3 spans 12 amino acids. The CDR3: CASSLYNSPLHF. DNA for the CDR3: TGCGCCAGCAGCCTCTATAATTCACCCCTCCACTTT.

V and J are TRBV5-4 and TRBJ2-1, with 10 bases aligning to TRBD2. This CDR3 has 15 residues. J was trimmed by 4 bases and V by 4 bases; bases with no gene match: 5. Germline loops: CDR1 SGHNT, CDR2 YYREEE (reference sequence). CDR3 sequence (DNA): TGTGCCAGCAGCATTAGCGGGGGGCCGTACAATGAGCAGTTCTTC. It yields the protein CASSISGGPYNEQFF.

The genes are TRBV11-2 and TRBJ1-3; perhaps TRBD1 as D (6 bases). Trimming cost V 3 bases and J 0 bases, with 12 bases left between them. The germline gives CDR1 SGHAT, CDR2 FQNNGV. CDR3 length: 16 amino acids. The CDR3 spells CASSFSLRGSGNTIYF. The CDR3 bases are TGTGCCAGCAGCTTTTCCCTCAGGGGCTCTGGAAACACCATATATTTT.

This chain connects TRBV19 to TRBJ1-5; 8 bases match TRBD1. CDR1 LNHDA and CDR2 SQIVND come from the germline V gene (reference sequence). After removal of 5 bases from V and 9 bases from J, the junction contained 12 bases not matched to a gene. CDR3 length: 15 amino acids. The CDR3 region is CASSFTGQGPWPQHF. In DNA, the CDR3 is TGTGCCAGTAGTTTCACAGGACAGGGCCCGTGGCCCCAGCATTTT.

This clone was seen only a few times. V is TRBV7-3 and J is TRBJ1-1; 7 nucleotides line up with TRBD1. This CDR3 has 15 amino acids. The junction had 8 bases not matched to a gene; V was cut back by 6 bases and J by 1 base. CDR1 SGHTA and CDR2 FQGTGA come from the germline V gene. The CDR3 coding sequence is TGTGCCAGCAGGAGAGACAGGGCGTCGAACACTGAAGCTTTCTTT. Residues: CASRRDRASNTEAFF.

The chain couples TRBV11-3 to TRBJ2-2; 8 nucleotides match TRBD2. V was clipped by 3 bases and J by 7 bases; unmatched bases: 4. This CDR3 spans 14 amino acids. CDR1 is SGHNT, CDR2 YENEEA, per germline. This chain's CDR3 is CASSFREGLGELFF. The CDR3 region has the DNA TGTGCCAGCAGCTTTCGGGAGGGCCTCGGGGAGCTGTTTTTT. Drawing the rest from reference TRBV11-3 and TRBJ2-2, the complete variable domain is EAGVVQSPRYKIIEKKQPVAFWCNPISGHNTLYWYLQNLGQGPELLIRYENEEAVDDSQLPKDRFSAERLKGVDSTLKIQPAELGDSAVYLCASSFREGLGELFFGEGSRLTVL.

The sample holds one count of this clone. This chain uses TRBV28 with TRBJ1-2, with 8 bases aligning to TRBD1. There are 12 residues in the CDR3. Germline trimming cut 5 bases from V and 10 bases from J; bases unmatched to any gene: 6. The germline V gene encodes CDR1 MDHEN and CDR2 SYDVKM. CDR3 DNA: TGTGCCAGCAGTGGGGACAGGCACGTCTACACCTTC. The encoded protein is CASSGDRHVYTF.

As for this clone: One junction end disagrees with the germline gene, perhaps due to a read error. The rearrangement links TRBV3-1 (or the pseudogene TRBV3-2) to TRBJ2-1, with D tentatively TRBD2 (7 bases). The CDR3 is 12 amino acids. Looked up from germline, CDR1 is LGHDT and CDR2 is YNNKEL (reference sequence). The CDR3 coding sequence is TGTGCCAGCAGCCAGGAGGGGGGGCTAGGAGTCTTC. It specifies CASSQEGGLGVF.

The rearrangement uses TRBV18 and TRBJ1-3; D ambiguous. Trimming pared 5 bases from V and 4 bases from J, leaving 12 bases between. This CDR3 is built from 14 residues. Germline values: CDR1 KGHSH, CDR2 LQKENI. CDR3 protein: CASSTYLTGNTIYF. CDR3 bases: TGTGCCAGCTCAACTTACCTGACAGGAAACACCATATATTTT.

The V gene is TRBV11-2, the J gene TRBJ2-7; 11 positions agree with TRBD2. The germline gives CDR1 SGHAT, CDR2 FQNNGV. This CDR3 has 15 residues. V lost 6 bases to trimming and J lost 0 bases; unmatched junction nucleotides: 4. CDR3 DNA sequence: TGTGCCAGCAGAAAGACTAGCGGGAACTCCTACGAGCAGTACTTC. Its protein is CASRKTSGNSYEQYF. The full variable domain, completed using reference TRBV11-2 and TRBJ2-7, is EAGVAQSPRYKIIEKRQSVAFWCNPISGHATLYWYQQILGQGPKLLIQFQNNGVVDDSQLPKDRFSAERLKGVDSTLKIQPAKLEDSAVYLCASRKTSGNSYEQYFGPGTRLTVT.

This CDR3 is CASSPYRGAGGEQYF. CDR3 sequence (DNA): TGTGCCAGCAGCCCCTACAGGGGCGCGGGAGGGGAGCAGTACTTC. This sequence joins TRBV28 and TRBJ2-7, with 9 bases aligning to TRBD2. Germline V gene data show CDR1 as MDHEN and CDR2 as SYDVKM. There are 15 residues in the CDR3. V lost 6 bases to trimming and J lost 7 bases; unmatched junction nucleotides: 13.

This sequence joins TRBV18 and TRBJ2-6; D is undetermined. V lost 1 base, J lost 0 bases, and 7 bases lay in between. CDR3 length equals 16 residues. Germline V gene lookup returns CDR1 KGHSH and CDR2 LQKENI. The CDR3 sequence is CASSPRSISGANVLTF. The CDR3, as DNA: TGTGCCAGCTCACCACGGAGTATCTCTGGGGCCAACGTCCTGACTTTC. The whole variable domain, filled in from reference TRBV18 and TRBJ2-6, reads NAGVMQNPRHLVRRRGQEARLRCSPMKGHSHVYWYRQLPEEGLKFMVYLQKENIIDESGMPKERFSAEFPKEGPSILRIQQVVRGDSAAYFCASSPRSISGANVLTFGAGSRLTVL.